These 5 T cell receptor beta chains came from one sample sequenced in a study of cytomegalovirus exposure and HLA in healthy donors. This PCR relied on a set of 60 Vbeta primers and 13 Jbeta primers. Assay used: immunoSEQ multiplex PCR; TCRdb lists only in-frame clones, some missing. The repertoire has about 140,000 clones, roughly four fifths of them found once; the top ten carry 4.1%. Sequenced: PBMCs. These receptors all stem from a man in his forties in good health and CMV-seropositive.

This sequence joins TRBV2 and TRBJ1-2; D is possibly TRBD1 (6 bases). Trimming removed 3 bases from V and 3 bases from J, with 23 bases in between. CDR1 and CDR2 from the germline V gene are SNHLY and FYNNEI. This CDR3 has 18 amino acids. CDR3 nucleotide sequence: TGTGCCAGCAGTGATTCCAGGGACAACTCCTCTCCTTACTATGGCTACACCTTC. Translating gives CASSDSRDNSSPYYGYTF.

This chain connects TRBV7-2 to TRBJ2-5; no definite D call. Trimming removed 1 base at V and 0 bases at J, with 6 bases between. CDR1 and CDR2 from the germline V gene are SGHTA and FQGNSA. This CDR3 contains 14 residues. The CDR3 sequence: CASSLGRDQETQYF. CDR3 in DNA: TGTGCCAGCAGCTTAGGCCGGGACCAAGAGACCCAGTACTTC. Together with reference TRBV7-2 and TRBJ2-5, the CDR3 gives the full variable domain: GAGVSQSPSNKVTEKGKDVELRCDPISGHTALYWYRQSLGQGLEFLIYFQGNSAPDKSGLPSDRFSAERTGGSVSTLTIQRTQQEDSAVYLCASSLGRDQETQYFGPGTRLLVL.

The chain employs TRBV2 and TRBJ2-1; TRBD1 matches at 11 bases. The trim removed 2 bases at V and 8 bases at J, leaving 5 bases unmatched. This CDR3 is built from 15 residues. The germline V gene encodes CDR1 SNHLY and CDR2 FYNNEI. This CDR3 reads CASSETPGQGDEQFF. The CDR3 coding sequence is TGTGCCAGCAGTGAAACCCCGGGACAGGGGGATGAGCAGTTCTTC.

The V call is TRBV2, the J call TRBJ2-5, with D perhaps matching TRBD2 (6 bases). CDR3 length: 15 amino acids. Germline lookup yields CDR1 SNHLY and CDR2 FYNNEI. Between the trimmed V and J ends, which lost 5 bases and 5 bases, there was a span of 18 bases. The CDR3 nucleotides are TGTGCCAGCAGTTTAGCGGATCTGAGGTGGGAGACCCAGTACTTC. It yields the protein CASSLADLRWETQYF.

V and J are TRBV20-1 and TRBJ1-1; TRBD1 matches at 7 bases. The V segment lost 4 bases and the J segment 11 bases; nucleotides outside the gene matches: 7. The CDR3 is made up of 11 amino acids. The germline V gene has CDR1 DFQATT and CDR2 SNEGSKA (reference sequence). In DNA form, the CDR3 reads TGCAGTGCTACCATGACAGGGTGGGCTTTCTTT. Amino acid sequence: CSATMTGWAFF.